This T cell receptor (beta chain) stems from a study of human T cells and chemical hapten exposure. Via MiXCR, TCRdb re-called the RACE reads, giving one row per CDR3 protein. Of 97,000 or so distinct CDR3 sequences listed, roughly 27% are singletons. The sample's time point: patch test 3, about 24 weeks after DPC sensitization. Specified treatment: therapeutic diphenylcyclopropenone sensitization with weekly scalp DPC. The V segment lost 6 bases and the J segment 4 bases; nucleotides outside the gene matches: 5. CDR3 length: 14 amino acids. The J gene is TRBJ2-7, the V gene TRBV12-3 or TRBV12-4, with 11 bases fitting TRBD2. Sample: whole blood, taken in connection with sensitization to the hapten diphenylcyclopropenone (DPC). This receptor was taken from a man between 35 and 55 years old with alopecia areata. Some clones in this sample may be carry-over from other donors' samples. The CDR3 coding sequence is TGTGCCAGCAGCCCTAGCGGGAGGTTATACGAGCAGTACTTC. It is translated as CASSPSGRLYEQYF.